These 20 T cell receptor beta chains were sequenced from one sample in a study of early T cells in non-severe SARS-CoV-2 infection. TCRdb called the 5' RACE reads again in MiXCR, with one record for every CDR3 protein. The sample contains roughly 49,000 distinct CDR3 sequences, about 4.1% of which appear only once. Sequences were obtained from whole blood. The receptor source for this set is an adult who was a healthcare worker with PCR-confirmed SARS-CoV-2 infection or an uninfected control (not recorded which).

This clonotype showed up just a few times. The rearrangement links TRBV29-1 to TRBJ1-3, with D unclear. The CDR3 is made up of 13 amino acids. CDR1 is SQVTM, CDR2 ANQGSEA, per germline. Between the trimmed V and J ends, which lost 0 bases and 3 bases, there was a span of 6 bases. The CDR3: CSVEEERGNTIYF. CDR3 sequence (DNA): TGCAGCGTTGAAGAGGAGCGTGGAAACACCATATATTTT.

Many counts were recorded for this clonotype. The chain uses TRBV12-3 or TRBV12-4 and TRBJ1-1, with 9 bases fitting TRBD1. The CDR3 spans 15 residues. V lost 5 bases, J lost 0 bases, and 4 bases stayed unmatched. The DNA of the CDR3 is TGTGCCAGCAGTCCCCGGACAGGGGTGAACACTGAAGCTTTCTTT. Translated: CASSPRTGVNTEAFF.

Ten or more counts support this clonotype. The chain is built from TRBV7-2 and TRBJ2-5, with D perhaps being TRBD1 or TRBD2 (5 bases each). CDR1 is SGHTA, CDR2 FQGNSA, per germline. The CDR3 covers 14 residues. The V end lost 1 base, the J end lost 0 bases, and 6 bases lay between the germline ends. CDR3 protein: CASSLGGYQETQYF. The CDR3 DNA reads TGTGCCAGCAGCTTAGGGGGGTACCAAGAGACCCAGTACTTC. Using reference TRBV7-2 and TRBJ2-5 for the parts outside the CDR3, the full variable domain is GAGVSQSPSNKVTEKGKDVELRCDPISGHTALYWYRQSLGQGLEFLIYFQGNSAPDKSGLPSDRFSAERTGGSVSTLTIQRTQQEDSAVYLCASSLGGYQETQYFGPGTRLLVL.

The J gene is TRBJ2-5, the V gene TRBV6-2 or TRBV6-3, with TRBD2 as a possible D gene (5 bases). Deletions cut 2 bases from V and 3 bases from J, with 10 bases between. Germline V lookup: CDR1 MNHEY, CDR2 SVGEGT. The CDR3 has 14 residues. The CDR3 nucleotides are TGTGCCAGCAGTTACATGGGAGTTGAAGAGACCCAGTACTTC. Translation: CASSYMGVEETQYF.

The rearrangement uses TRBV5-1 and TRBJ1-5; 10 bases are a match to TRBD1. The germline gives CDR1 SGHRS, CDR2 YFSETQ. The V and J ends lost 0 bases and 4 bases, in that order; junction bases with no gene match: 7. The CDR3 contains 17 residues. The CDR3 DNA follows: TGCGCCAGCAGCTTGGAGCCCCGGGACAGGGGTAATCAGCCCCAGCATTTT. Its protein product is CASSLEPRDRGNQPQHF.

This clonotype was seen at least ten times. V usage is TRBV15 and J usage is TRBJ2-7, with 8 nucleotides matching TRBD2. CDR1 is LNHNV and CDR2 is YYDKDF in the germline V gene (reference sequence). With 4 bases clipped from V and 1 base from J, the junction kept 3 bases outside the gene matches. The CDR3 sequence is 14 residues long. The CDR3 sequence is CATSNRGGSYEQYF. As DNA, the CDR3 is TGTGCCACCAGCAACCGCGGGGGGTCCTACGAGCAGTACTTC.

This clonotype was seen many times. This chain uses TRBV2 with TRBJ2-7; D call uncertain. The CDR3 sequence is 11 residues long. CDR1 and CDR2 from the germline V gene are SNHLY and FYNNEI. V lost 7 bases, J lost 0 bases, and 4 bases lay in between. The CDR3 is CASMSSYEQYF. In DNA form, the CDR3 reads TGTGCCAGCATGAGCTCCTACGAGCAGTACTTC. Full variable domain (outside the CDR3, taken from reference TRBV2 and TRBJ2-7): EPEVTQTPSHQVTQMGQEVILRCVPISNHLYFYWYRQILGQKVEFLVSFYNNEISEKSEIFDDQFSVERPDGSNFTLKIRSTKLEDSAMYFCASMSSYEQYFGPGTRLTVT.

This clonotype came up many times. V is TRBV28 and J is TRBJ2-2; 7 nucleotides line up with TRBD2. V lost 6 bases, J lost 3 bases, and 4 bases stayed unmatched. This CDR3 has 14 residues. Germline V gene lookup returns CDR1 MDHEN and CDR2 SYDVKM. CDR3 nucleotide sequence: TGTGCCAGCAGGCCGGGACTACACACCGGGGAGCTGTTTTTT. Its protein is CASRPGLHTGELFF.

This clonotype came up many times. This chain joins TRBV5-6 and TRBJ2-7; possibly TRBD2 for D (7 bases). CDR1 and CDR2 (germline): SGHDT, YYEEEE. The CDR3 is 15 residues long. Trimming took off 4 bases at V and 3 bases at J, with 17 bases between the two ends. The CDR3: CASSRLAGADYEQYF. As DNA, the CDR3 is TGTGCCAGCAGCCGTCTGGCGGGGGCCGACTACGAGCAGTACTTC.

This clonotype occurred many times. The rearrangement uses TRBV7-2 and TRBJ2-3; 10 nucleotides line up with TRBD2. The CDR3 has 16 amino acids. Looked up from germline, CDR1 is SGHTA and CDR2 is FQGNSA. V shed 5 bases, J shed 4 bases, and the junction held 9 bases outside the gene matches. The CDR3 region is CASSPKRGGRADTQYF. The CDR3 region has the DNA TGTGCCAGCAGCCCCAAGCGGGGGGGCCGGGCAGATACGCAGTATTTT.

Ten or more counts support this clonotype. J is TRBJ1-2 and V is TRBV18; D uncertain. This CDR3 contains 13 residues. Germline CDR1 reads KGHSH; CDR2 reads LQKENI. The V and J ends lost 6 bases and 7 bases respectively, with 15 bases between them. CDR3 nucleotide sequence: TGTGCCAGCTCGCCAGTAGAAGAGATTGGCTACACCTTC. Translating it yields CASSPVEEIGYTF.

There are many counts of this clonotype. V gene TRBV6-5 combines with J gene TRBJ1-3; no reliable D call. CDR1 MNHEY and CDR2 SVGAGI come from the germline V gene. The V and J ends lost 6 bases and 0 bases respectively, with 9 bases between them. The CDR3 runs to 14 residues. Here the CDR3 reads CASRDRFSGNTIYF. Here the CDR3 DNA reads TGTGCCAGCAGAGACCGTTTCTCTGGAAACACCATATATTTT.

This clonotype came up many times. The chain carries TRBV12-3 or TRBV12-4 and TRBJ2-1; possibly TRBD2 for D (5 bases). Deletions cut 1 base from V and 2 bases from J, with 9 bases between. The CDR3 spans 15 residues. The CDR3 protein is CASSLGGVAYNEQFF. The CDR3 bases are TGTGCCAGCAGTTTAGGGGGAGTGGCCTACAATGAGCAGTTCTTC.

This sequence joins TRBV19 and TRBJ2-2; TRBD1 might be the D (6 bases). The germline gives CDR1 LNHDA, CDR2 SQIVND (reference sequence). V was pared by 5 bases and J by 4 bases, with 11 bases between. The CDR3 has 14 amino acids. The CDR3 reads CASSPRGSTGELFF. The DNA for the CDR3 is TGTGCCAGTAGTCCCAGGGGCAGCACCGGGGAGCTGTTTTTT.

This clonotype appeared many times. The rearrangement joins TRBV29-1 to TRBJ2-5, with D hard to call. The germline V gene has CDR1 SQVTM and CDR2 ANQGSEA. CDR3 size: 11 residues. Deletions cut 2 bases from V and 4 bases from J, with 5 bases between. DNA of the CDR3: TGCAGCGTTGAAATGGGAGAGACCCAGTACTTC. Translation gives CSVEMGETQYF.

This clonotype has ten or more counts. J is TRBJ2-7 and V is TRBV24-1; TRBD1 is a possible D gene (5 bases). This CDR3 region has 14 residues. The V end was cut by 5 bases, the J end by 5 bases, with 15 bases between. The germline V gene has CDR1 KGHDR and CDR2 SFDVKD. CDR3 amino acids: CATSAVGALDEQYF. Written as DNA, the CDR3 is TGTGCCACCAGTGCGGTAGGGGCGCTCGACGAGCAGTACTTC.

This clonotype occurred many times. DNA for the CDR3: TGTGCCAGCAGCCGCCAATACCGACAGAATGAAGCTTTCTTT. Translating it yields CASSRQYRQNEAFF. The V gene is TRBV7-9, the J gene TRBJ1-1; tentatively, D is TRBD1 (5 bases). The CDR3 has 14 amino acids. Trimming left V 5 bases short and J 7 bases short, with 17 bases between. The germline V gene encodes CDR1 SEHNR and CDR2 FQNEAQ (reference sequence).

This clonotype was observed at least ten times. This chain joins TRBV29-1 and TRBJ2-3, with D perhaps TRBD2 (5 bases). The CDR3 loop spans 13 amino acids. V lost 3 bases, J lost 6 bases, and 13 bases lay in between. Per the germline V gene, CDR1 is SQVTM and CDR2 is ANQGSEA. DNA of the CDR3: TGCAGCGTTGATATAGCCCGCGGGGATACGCAGTATTTT. Its protein product is CSVDIARGDTQYF.

This clonotype was seen ten or more times. The gene calls are TRBV24-1 and TRBJ1-2, with D unclear. In germline, CDR1 is KGHDR, CDR2 SFDVKD. The V end was cut by 3 bases, the J end by 8 bases, with 6 bases between. CDR3 size: 11 residues. The CDR3 spells CATSDKGGYTF. CDR3 coding DNA: TGTGCCACCAGTGATAAGGGAGGCTACACCTTC.

This clonotype was counted only a few times. The chain couples TRBV18 to TRBJ2-1; D unresolved. The CDR3 covers 14 residues. The germline V and J ends were trimmed by 2 bases and 7 bases, with 12 bases remaining between them. Germline V lookup: CDR1 KGHSH, CDR2 LQKENI. The CDR3: CASSPGRPRNEQFF. The CDR3 bases are TGTGCCAGCTCACCAGGGCGGCCACGGAATGAGCAGTTCTTC.